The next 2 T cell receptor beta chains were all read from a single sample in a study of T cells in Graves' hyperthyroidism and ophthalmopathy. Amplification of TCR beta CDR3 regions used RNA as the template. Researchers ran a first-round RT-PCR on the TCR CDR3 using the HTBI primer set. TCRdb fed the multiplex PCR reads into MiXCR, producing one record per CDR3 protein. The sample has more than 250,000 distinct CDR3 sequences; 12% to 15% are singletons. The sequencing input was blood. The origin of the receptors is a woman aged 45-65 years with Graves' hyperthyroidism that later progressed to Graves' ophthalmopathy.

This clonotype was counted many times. The CDR3 here is CSASEAGRFGNEQFF. The DNA for the CDR3 is TGCAGTGCTTCCGAAGCGGGAAGGTTTGGGAATGAGCAGTTCTTC. J is TRBJ2-1 and V is TRBV20-1; 7 bases align to TRBD2. This CDR3 comprises 15 residues. V lost 5 bases to trimming and J lost 7 bases; unmatched junction nucleotides: 14. The germline gives CDR1 DFQATT, CDR2 SNEGSKA (reference sequence).

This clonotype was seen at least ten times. The CDR3: CSAPDVGGYTF. The CDR3 nucleotides are TGCAGTGCCCCCGACGTAGGTGGCTACACCTTC. The chain couples TRBV20-1 to TRBJ1-2, with D unclear. This CDR3 has 11 residues. V lost 6 bases, J lost 7 bases, and 12 bases lay in between. CDR1 and CDR2 (germline): DFQATT, SNEGSKA (reference sequence).